The rows below give T cell receptor beta chains drawn from one sample of a study of Graves' ophthalmopathy and Graves' hyperthyroidism. Each CDR3 protein gets one entry after TCRdb re-called the multiplex PCR reads with MiXCR. In the table there are around 1,200,000 distinct CDR3 sequences, less than 45% of which are singletons. Material for sequencing was peripheral blood or thyroid tissue (not recorded which). The receptors were sampled from an adult man with Graves' hyperthyroidism. Both conserved end residues are part of each CDR3. The D gene is left open where the match is weak. Clone size appears in some rows only: once, few, many, or a class for an expanded clone.

D gene,J gene,V gene,clone size,CDR3 DNA,CDR3 protein
.,TRBJ1-1,TRBV2,many,TGTGCCAGCAAAGACAGTCCCGAAGCTTTCTTT,CASKDSPEAFF
.,TRBJ1-1,TRBV10-1,many,TGCGCCAAGAACACTGAAGCTTTCTTT,CAKNTEAFF
.,TRBJ1-5,TRBV6-6,.,TGTGCCAGCAGTTACCCCGGCGGGGGAAATCAGCCCCAGCATTTT,CASSYPGGGNQPQHF
.,TRBJ1-1,TRBV19,.,TGTGCCAGTAGTCCACGGGCCAGCCGGACTGAAGCTTTCTTT,CASSPRASRTEAFF
.,TRBJ1-3,TRBV29-1,many,TGCAGCGTTGTTGTCTCTGGAAACACCATATATTTT,CSVVVSGNTIYF
.,TRBJ1-6,TRBV7-2,many,TGTGCCAGCAGGGTCCCAGAACAGAGCGTGACCTATAATTCACCCCTCCACTTT,CASRVPEQSVTYNSPLHF
.,TRBJ2-7,TRBV20-1,many,TGCAGTGCTAGGGGGGATAGCGGATACGAGCAGTACTTC,CSARGDSGYEQYF
.,TRBJ2-5,TRBV9,.,TGTGCCAGCAGCGTAGGGATTAATAGCAATCAGCCCCAGTACTTC,CASSVGINSNQPQYF
.,TRBJ2-5,TRBV29-1,few,TGCAGCGGAGGGGAGGACCAAGAGACCCAGTACTTC,CSGGEDQETQYF
TRBD2,TRBJ2-5,TRBV11-2,.,TGTGCCAGCACCCCCTCGGGACTAGCGGGGGACTTTCAAGAGACCCAGTACTTC,CASTPSGLAGDFQETQYF
.,TRBJ1-2,TRBV28,many,TGTGCCAGCAGTGAGGGGCAGGACGGCTACACCTTC,CASSEGQDGYTF
.,TRBJ1-2,TRBV5-6,many,TGTGCCAGCAGCAGATTAAAGGACAGCGCCTATGGCTACACCTTC,CASSRLKDSAYGYTF
.,TRBJ2-5,TRBV7-9,many,TGTGCCAGCAGTCCCCGAGGGACCCAGTACTTC,CASSPRGTQYF